This T cell receptor beta chain is from a study of blood T cell repertoires in COVID-19. The CDR3 is 15 residues long. With 6 bases clipped from V and 8 bases from J, the junction kept 9 bases outside the gene matches. The germline V gene has CDR1 SNHLY and CDR2 FYNNEI. The table came from immunoSEQ multiplex PCR; TCRdb's copy has only in-frame clones and leaves some out. The sample holds about 300,000 clones; more than 75% are singletons and the top ten take about 10%. Participants, roughly 18 to 89 years old, spanned fewer than 30 US areas. All recovered Cohort 3 donors got two negative PCRs, got clearance, or saw symptom resolution.

The clonotype was recovered from a woman aged 18-29 years who had recovered from COVID-19. This sequence joins TRBV2 and TRBJ2-3, with 12 bases matching TRBD1. Sequencing input: PBMCs or T cells enriched from blood (not recorded which). Here the CDR3 reads CASSSGTGGGSTQYF. CDR3 nucleotides: TGTGCCAGCAGCTCCGGGACAGGGGGCGGTTCTACGCAGTATTTT.